This TCR beta chain was found in a study of technical replicates of blood from a few donors. Clones were sequenced by immunoSEQ multiplex PCR, and TCRdb holds only the in-frame ones, with some missing. The profile shows 80,000 to 100,000 clones, approximately 95% of them singletons. There are 14 residues in the CDR3. The germline V and J ends were trimmed by 8 bases and 3 bases, with 15 bases remaining between them. Germline V gives CDR1 MNHNS, CDR2 SASEGT. The sequenced sample consisted of T cells isolated from PBMCs. This chain joins TRBV6-1 and TRBJ2-3; tentatively, D is TRBD1 (8 bases). The clonotype was recovered from a human donor in good health. CDR3 sequence reads: CASGDRGGTDTQYF. CDR3 coding DNA: TGTGCCAGCGGCGACAGGGGAGGGACAGATACGCAGTATTTT.